The rows below give T cell receptor beta chains drawn from one sample of a study of T cell repertoires in cytomegalovirus infection. TCRdb redid the calling of the reads with MiXCR, one entry per CDR3 protein. The sample consists of 250,000 to 300,000 distinct CDR3 sequences, about 13% of them appearing once. Source material: PBMCs. These TCRs come from a human donor in good health (CMV status not recorded). Some clones in this sample may be carry-over from other donors' samples. The CDR3 runs from the conserved cysteine through the conserved F or W.

V gene,CDR3 protein
TRBV6-8,CASRRTGTGAVTEAFF
TRBV5-4,CASSLRRDSWGYTF
TRBV7-2,CASSFLLSAVHGYTF
TRBV7-8,CASSSLAGGQEDTQYF
TRBV28,CASSSLRGWGRHSPLHF
TRBV7-9,CASSPEAWTEAFF
TRBV20-1,CSALPGLAGGYEQYF
TRBV7-9,CASSLSTSYEQYF
TRBV7-2,CASSFGGGQETQYF
TRBV7-9,CASSGPPSSYNSPLHF
TRBV6-1,CASSEALGGTEAFF
TRBV20-1,CSGGPAGAMRDTQYF
TRBV4-1,CASSQSGTANTGELFF
TRBV6-5,CASSLGVGPSTDTQYF
TRBV19,CASSIPGQALMNTEAFF
TRBV28,CASSLSGTGDTEAFF
TRBV25-1,CPSSEYWGGYTF
TRBV20-1,CSARDSGRAEDTQYF
TRBV7-2,CASRRITGGSPNQETQYF
TRBV7-2,CASTHGRGAGSVADTQYF
TRBV7-9,CASSFSGGGVTGANVLTF
TRBV28,CASSRTGSSYEQYF
TRBV2,CASSEENNYGYTF
TRBV5-1,CASSPSGNSYNEQFF
TRBV29-1,CSVGGASLSYEQYF
TRBV29-1,CSVSTGGLKTQYF